The TCR beta chain under discussion was sequenced for a study of T cells after yellow fever vaccination. TCRdb ran MiXCR on the 5' RACE reads and lists one entry per CDR3 protein. This table has about 73,000 distinct CDR3 sequences, around 7.3% appearing once. The CDR3 is 16 amino acids. V gave up 2 bases and J gave up 5 bases; unmatched junction bases: 7. The germline CDR1 and CDR2 sequences are SEHNR and FQNEAQ (reference sequence). The sequencing used CD8+ T cells sorted from PBMCs, collected on the day of the yellow fever booster vaccination. The rearrangement uses TRBV7-9 and TRBJ2-3, with TRBD1 matching over 10 bases. This clonotype originated in a man younger than 40 who received the YFV17D yellow fever vaccine. CDR3 loop: CASSLPTGTGEDTQYF. As DNA, the CDR3 is TGTGCCAGCAGCTTACCGACCGGGACAGGGGAAGATACGCAGTATTTT.